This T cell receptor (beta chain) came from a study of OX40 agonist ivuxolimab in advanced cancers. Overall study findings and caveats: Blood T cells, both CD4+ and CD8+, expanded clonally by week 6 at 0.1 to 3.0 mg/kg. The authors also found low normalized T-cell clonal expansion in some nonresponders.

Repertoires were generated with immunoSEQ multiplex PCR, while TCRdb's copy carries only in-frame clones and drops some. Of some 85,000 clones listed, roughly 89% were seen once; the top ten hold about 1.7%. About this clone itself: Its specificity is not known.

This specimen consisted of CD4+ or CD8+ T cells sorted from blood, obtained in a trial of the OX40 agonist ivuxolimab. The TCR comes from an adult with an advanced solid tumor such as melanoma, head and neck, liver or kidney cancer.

In DNA, the CDR3 is TGTGCCAGCAGTTACCCGACCGGGAGCATCCAAGAGACCCAGTACTTC. Amino acid sequence: CASSYPTGSIQETQYF. The gene calls are TRBV6-6 and TRBJ2-5, with D possibly matching TRBD2 (6 bases). The V and J ends lost 2 bases and 1 base respectively, with 14 bases between them. Germline V gene data show CDR1 as MNHNY and CDR2 as SVGAGI (reference sequence). The CDR3 is 16 residues long.